These 32 T cell receptor beta chains were all obtained from the same sample, sequenced in a study of shared T cell receptors in the human thymus. Sequencing used immunoSEQ multiplex PCR; TCRdb keeps in-frame clones, though not all of them. The sample yields about 380,000 clones, approximately 95% seen once. The specimen sequenced was thymocytes. The receptors derive from a human donor.

This rearrangement joins TRBV27 to TRBJ1-2; 9 bases match TRBD1. The germline CDR1 and CDR2 sequences are MNHEY and SMNVEV (reference sequence). V lost 5 bases, J lost 8 bases, and 18 bases stayed unmatched. CDR3 size: 17 residues. The CDR3 DNA follows: TGTGCCAGCAGTATAGATCCCGAGGACAGGGGTATCAGGGGCTACACCTTC. It encodes CASSIDPEDRGIRGYTF.

The chain joins TRBV28 to TRBJ2-3; D is perhaps TRBD2 (5 bases). V was cut by 6 bases and J by 0 bases, with 10 bases left in between. CDR1 and CDR2 (germline): MDHEN, SYDVKM. The CDR3 is 14 amino acids. CDR3 coding DNA: TGTGCCAGCAGCCCACCGGGGAGCACAGATACGCAGTATTTT. It specifies CASSPPGSTDTQYF.

The chain employs TRBV7-8 and TRBJ2-6; D is uncertain. Germline V lookup: CDR1 SGHVS, CDR2 FQNEAQ. CDR3 length: 15 residues. The ends were cut back, 7 bases at V and 0 bases at J, with 10 bases in the middle. The CDR3 here is CASIPKSSGANVLTF. The CDR3 region has the DNA TGTGCCAGCATCCCGAAGAGCTCTGGGGCCAACGTCCTGACTTTC. The full variable domain, rest sourced from reference TRBV7-8 and TRBJ2-6, is GAGVSQSPRYKVAKRGQDVALRCDPISGHVSLFWYQQALGQGPEFLTYFQNEAQLDKSGLPSDRFFAERPEGSVSTLKIQRTQQEDSAVYLCASIPKSSGANVLTFGAGSRLTVL.

The V gene is TRBV6-1, the J gene TRBJ2-2, with a possible D match to TRBD1 (6 bases). Germline CDR1 and CDR2: MNHNS and SASEGT. CDR3 size: 20 residues. V dropped 2 bases and J dropped 7 bases, with 29 bases sitting between them. This CDR3 is CASSEFPRMETQGNVGELFF. The CDR3 DNA follows: TGTGCCAGCAGTGAATTTCCAAGGATGGAGACGCAGGGGAACGTCGGGGAGCTGTTTTTT.

The chain combines TRBV25-1 with TRBJ2-2; 9 bases agree with TRBD1. The germline CDR1 and CDR2 sequences are MGHDK and SYGVNS. J gave up 4 bases and V 1 base, and 7 bases lay outside the gene matches. The CDR3 covers 17 residues. The CDR3 spells CASSEFSGTGSTGELFF. The CDR3 DNA sequence: TGTGCCAGCAGTGAATTCTCCGGGACAGGGAGCACCGGGGAGCTGTTTTTT.

V is TRBV5-6 and J is TRBJ1-5; tentative D call: TRBD1 (6 bases). The length of the CDR3 is 16 residues. V was shortened by 4 bases and J by 5 bases, with 19 bases between the two germline ends. Germline CDR1 and CDR2: SGHDT and YYEEEE. As DNA, the CDR3 is TGTGCCAGCAGCGTTAATAGGGGGGATAGTCATCAGCCCCAGCATTTT. Residues: CASSVNRGDSHQPQHF.

The rearrangement uses TRBV10-2 and TRBJ2-5; D remains ambiguous. CDR1 and CDR2 (germline): WSHSY, SAAADI. V gave up 2 bases and J gave up 1 base, with 5 bases separating them. The CDR3 contains 13 residues. The CDR3 DNA follows: TGCGCCAGCAGTGAGGACTGCCAAGAGACCCAGTACTTC. Amino acid sequence: CASSEDCQETQYF.

The chain couples TRBV28 to TRBJ2-3; 7 bases are a match to TRBD2. Germline V gene data show CDR1 as MDHEN and CDR2 as SYDVKM. Germline trimming cut 3 bases from V and 5 bases from J; bases unmatched to any gene: 8. This CDR3 is 15 amino acids long. Here the CDR3 reads CASSFAPSGIDTQYF. The CDR3 DNA sequence: TGTGCCAGCAGTTTCGCCCCTAGCGGCATAGATACGCAGTATTTT.

The rearrangement uses TRBV5-4 and TRBJ2-3; TRBD2 might be the D (7 bases). V was trimmed by 0 bases and J by 2 bases, leaving 13 bases between them. CDR3 length equals 16 residues. From germline, CDR1 is SGHNT and CDR2 YYREEE (reference sequence). CDR3 protein: CASSLAGGAPTDTQYF. The CDR3 DNA sequence: TGTGCCAGCAGCTTGGCGGGGGGCGCTCCCACAGATACGCAGTATTTT.

The chain carries TRBV10-3 and TRBJ2-7; maybe TRBD1 (5 bases). Per germline, CDR1 ENHRY and CDR2 SYGVKD. V lost 6 bases, J lost 4 bases, and 13 bases lay in between. This CDR3 has 13 residues. CDR3 nucleotides: TGTGCCATCAGCAAGACAGTCCAATACGAGCAGTACTTC. Translating it yields CAISKTVQYEQYF.

The chain has TRBV7-6 and TRBJ2-2; 13 bases align to TRBD2. Germline assignment: CDR1 SGHVS and CDR2 FNYEAQ. The length of the CDR3 is 20 residues. The V segment lost 5 bases and the J segment 1 base; nucleotides outside the gene matches: 13. Here the CDR3 reads CASSLPPTSGRPMNTGELFF. CDR3 bases: TGTGCCAGCAGCCTCCCCCCGACTAGCGGGAGGCCGATGAACACCGGGGAGCTGTTTTTT.

This chain connects TRBV5-6 to TRBJ2-1, with TRBD2 matching over 8 bases. Germline lookup yields CDR1 SGHDT and CDR2 YYEEEE. With V trimmed by 5 bases and J by 1 base, 5 bases remained unmatched. This CDR3 comprises 15 residues. The DNA of the CDR3 is TGTGCCAGCAGGTCCGGGACTAGGTCCTACAATGAGCAGTTCTTC. Translated: CASRSGTRSYNEQFF.

This chain links TRBV6-5 with TRBJ2-7; possibly TRBD1 for D (6 bases). The V end was cut by 6 bases, the J end by 3 bases, with 18 bases between. The CDR3 length is 15 residues. Germline CDR1 reads MNHEY; CDR2 reads SVGAGI. CDR3 loop: CASSPPGTNHYEQYF. The CDR3 DNA sequence: TGTGCCAGCAGCCCCCCCGGGACAAATCACTACGAGCAGTACTTC.

V and J are TRBV2 and TRBJ2-7, with D possibly matching TRBD2 (6 bases). The CDR3 is 15 residues long. Germline lookup yields CDR1 SNHLY and CDR2 FYNNEI. Trimming stripped 8 bases from V and 7 bases from J, with 24 bases between. CDR3 amino acids: CASSVEGLRVVEQYF. In DNA, the CDR3 is TGTGCCAGCTCGGTGGAGGGCCTACGAGTCGTGGAGCAGTACTTC. The complete variable domain, with remaining parts taken from reference TRBV2 and TRBJ2-7, reads EPEVTQTPSHQVTQMGQEVILRCVPISNHLYFYWYRQILGQKVEFLVSFYNNEISEKSEIFDDQFSVERPDGSNFTLKIRSTKLEDSAMYFCASSVEGLRVVEQYFGPGTRLTVT.

V usage is TRBV30 and J usage is TRBJ2-2, with 8 nucleotides matching TRBD2. Germline V gives CDR1 GTSNPN, CDR2 SVGIG (reference sequence). The CDR3 contains 16 residues. The trim removed 0 bases at V and 0 bases at J, leaving 3 bases unmatched. Written as DNA, the CDR3 is TGTGCCTGGAGTGTACTAGCGGATGCGAACACCGGGGAGCTGTTTTTT. Translation gives CAWSVLADANTGELFF. Looking up the rest from reference TRBV30 and TRBJ2-2 gives the full variable domain: SQTIHQWPATLVQPVGSPLSLECTVEGTSNPNLYWYRQAAGRGLQLLFYSVGIGQISSEVPQNLSASRPQDRQFILSSKKLLLSDSGFYLCAWSVLADANTGELFFGEGSRLTVL.

V and J are TRBV11-1 and TRBJ2-5, with D tentatively TRBD2 (6 bases). CDR1 SGHAT and CDR2 FQDESV come from the germline V gene (reference sequence). The V end was cut by 4 bases, the J end by 0 bases, with 9 bases between. The CDR3 loop spans 14 amino acids. CDR3 DNA sequence: TGTGCCAGCAGCTCCTGGGGGGACCAAGAGACCCAGTACTTC. Translating it yields CASSSWGDQETQYF.

To note about this clone: Other DNA sequences from this sample encode an identical CDR3 as well. J is TRBJ2-7 and V is TRBV7-6, with D uncertain. This CDR3 has 14 residues. The germline CDR1 and CDR2 sequences are SGHVS and FNYEAQ. Trimming left V 4 bases short and J 0 bases short, with 10 bases between. CDR3 amino acids: CASSSDTTSYEQYF. DNA of the CDR3: TGTGCCAGCAGCTCCGACACAACCTCCTACGAGCAGTACTTC.

This sequence joins TRBV7-3 and TRBJ2-7, with 8 bases aligning to TRBD1. Germline trimming cut 2 bases from V and 2 bases from J; bases unmatched to any gene: 11. This CDR3 is built from 17 residues. From germline, CDR1 is SGHTA and CDR2 FQGTGA. The CDR3 sequence is CASSLSRLDRVPYEQYF. DNA for the CDR3: TGTGCCAGCAGCTTATCCCGTCTGGACAGGGTACCCTACGAGCAGTACTTC. Combining the CDR3 with reference TRBV7-3 and TRBJ2-7 gives the whole variable domain GAGVSQTPSNKVTEKGKYVELRCDPISGHTALYWYRQSLGQGPEFLIYFQGTGAADDSGLPNDRFFAVRPEGSVSTLKIQRTERGDSAVYLCASSLSRLDRVPYEQYFGPGTRLTVT.

The V gene is TRBV27, the J gene TRBJ1-2; D might be TRBD1 (6 bases). V was cut by 2 bases and J by 2 bases, with 18 bases left in between. There are 17 residues in the CDR3. Germline CDR1 and CDR2: MNHEY and SMNVEV (reference sequence). DNA for the CDR3: TGTGCCAGCAGTTTAGTGTTGGATGGACAGATAAACTATGGCTACACCTTC. It codes for CASSLVLDGQINYGYTF.

V usage is TRBV27 and J usage is TRBJ2-7, with D unclear. Germline lookup yields CDR1 MNHEY and CDR2 SMNVEV (reference sequence). There are 17 residues in the CDR3. Trimming cost V 5 bases and J 5 bases, with 25 bases left between them. The CDR3 is CASSPPPHLETTHEQYF. CDR3 nucleotides: TGTGCCAGCAGTCCGCCACCCCACCTAGAGACAACCCACGAGCAGTACTTC.

The V and J genes are TRBV28 and TRBJ2-7; TRBD1 or TRBD2 may be the D gene (5 bases each). Trimming stripped 3 bases from V and 1 base from J, with 10 bases between. The CDR3 is made up of 14 amino acids. Per germline, CDR1 MDHEN and CDR2 SYDVKM. This chain's CDR3 is CASSFLGESYEQYF. The CDR3 DNA follows: TGTGCCAGCAGTTTTCTGGGGGAGTCCTACGAGCAGTACTTC.

This sequence joins TRBV4-2 and TRBJ2-3, with 7 bases identical to TRBD2. V gave up 4 bases and J gave up 2 bases; unmatched junction bases: 9. Germline assignment: CDR1 LGHNA and CDR2 YNFKEQ. The CDR3 length is 16 residues. CDR3 loop: CASSRDVRDYTDTQYF. CDR3 nucleotide sequence: TGTGCCAGCAGCCGCGACGTCCGGGACTACACAGATACGCAGTATTTT.

This clone appeared a single time. The chain couples TRBV30 to TRBJ2-3; D is undetermined. This CDR3 is built from 12 residues. V was cut by 1 base and J by 7 bases, with 9 bases left in between. Germline assignment: CDR1 GTSNPN and CDR2 SVGIG (reference sequence). The CDR3 nucleotides are TGTGCCTGGAGTGCCGGCTACAATACGCAGTATTTT. Its protein product is CAWSAGYNTQYF.

The rearrangement joins TRBV30 to TRBJ2-7, with D perhaps TRBD1 (6 bases). Per germline, CDR1 GTSNPN and CDR2 SVGIG (reference sequence). With 0 bases removed from V and 2 bases from J, the gap between germline ends came to 14 bases. This CDR3 region has 15 residues. This CDR3 reads CAWSVEEQGPYEQYF. In DNA form, the CDR3 reads TGTGCCTGGAGTGTAGAGGAACAGGGTCCCTACGAGCAGTACTTC.

This sequence joins TRBV7-9 and TRBJ2-7; 7 nucleotides agree with TRBD2. The germline gives CDR1 SEHNR, CDR2 FQNEAQ (reference sequence). The CDR3 extends over 16 amino acids. V gave up 6 bases and J gave up 6 bases; unmatched junction bases: 17. In nucleotides, the CDR3 is TGTGCCAGCAGTCTTCATCCTCTAGCGGAGTCCCTCGAGCAGTACTTC. Translating it yields CASSLHPLAESLEQYF.

This clone was observed once. This rearrangement joins TRBV2 to TRBJ1-4; weak D call: TRBD1 (6 bases). The V gene lost 7 bases and the J gene lost 3 bases, with 18 bases spanning the gap. Germline V gene sequence: CDR1 SNHLY, CDR2 FYNNEI. The CDR3 is 16 amino acids. The CDR3 region is CASKIGGEAANEKLFF. The CDR3 DNA reads as TGTGCCAGCAAGATCGGGGGCGAGGCGGCTAATGAAAAACTGTTTTTT.

The chain employs TRBV28 and TRBJ2-7; no clear D gene. The germline V and J ends were trimmed by 5 bases and 6 bases, with 14 bases remaining between them. Germline CDR1 MDHEN, CDR2 SYDVKM. The CDR3 has 13 residues. CDR3 nucleotides: TGTGCCAGCAGTAGGATAACCCTCTCCGAGCAGTACTTC. Its translation: CASSRITLSEQYF.

The rearrangement joins TRBV15 to TRBJ2-1; maybe TRBD2 (5 bases). Germline V gives CDR1 LNHNV, CDR2 YYDKDF (reference sequence). This CDR3 region has 15 residues. V was pared by 2 bases and J by 0 bases, with 8 bases between. CDR3 sequence reads: CATSRTRSSYNEQFF. CDR3 nucleotide sequence: TGTGCCACCAGCAGAACTAGGAGCTCCTACAATGAGCAGTTCTTC. The full variable domain, its missing parts supplied by reference TRBV15 and TRBJ2-1, is DAMVIQNPRYQVTQFGKPVTLSCSQTLNHNVMYWYQQKSSQAPKLLFHYYDKDFNNEADTPDNFQSRRPNTSFCFLDIRSPGLGDTAMYLCATSRTRSSYNEQFFGPGTRLTVL.

The genes are TRBV25-1 and TRBJ2-7; TRBD1 matches at 9 bases. J lost 5 bases, V lost 6 bases, and 5 bases had no gene match. CDR3 length equals 13 residues. Germline V gene sequence: CDR1 MGHDK, CDR2 SYGVNS. CDR3 protein: CASRTGGNDEQYF. In nucleotides, the CDR3 is TGTGCCAGCAGGACAGGGGGTAACGACGAGCAGTACTTC.

The rearrangement joins TRBV2 to TRBJ1-5, with 8 bases matching TRBD1. Germline trimming cut 7 bases from V and 5 bases from J; bases unmatched to any gene: 10. Germline V gene lookup returns CDR1 SNHLY and CDR2 FYNNEI. The CDR3 has 15 amino acids. Here the CDR3 DNA reads TGTGCCAGCACCACGGACAGGGATGATGATCAGCCCCAGCATTTT. It yields the protein CASTTDRDDDQPQHF. The whole variable domain, remainder taken from reference TRBV2 and TRBJ1-5, is EPEVTQTPSHQVTQMGQEVILRCVPISNHLYFYWYRQILGQKVEFLVSFYNNEISEKSEIFDDQFSVERPDGSNFTLKIRSTKLEDSAMYFCASTTDRDDDQPQHFGDGTRLSIL.

The J gene is TRBJ2-5, the V gene TRBV7-2; D ambiguous. V lost 2 bases, J lost 0 bases, and 16 bases lay in between. The CDR3 has 17 amino acids. The germline CDR1 and CDR2 sequences are SGHTA and FQGNSA. This CDR3 is CASSLPERWKNQETQYF. The CDR3 DNA sequence: TGTGCCAGCAGCTTACCCGAGAGGTGGAAGAACCAAGAGACCCAGTACTTC. The whole variable domain, remainder taken from reference TRBV7-2 and TRBJ2-5, is GAGVSQSPSNKVTEKGKDVELRCDPISGHTALYWYRQSLGQGLEFLIYFQGNSAPDKSGLPSDRFSAERTGGSVSTLTIQRTQQEDSAVYLCASSLPERWKNQETQYFGPGTRLLVL.

The chain couples TRBV6-6 to TRBJ2-4; D may correspond to TRBD1 or TRBD2 (5 bases each). CDR3 length equals 15 residues. Germline V gene sequence: CDR1 MNHNY, CDR2 SVGAGI (reference sequence). The V end was cut by 4 bases, the J end by 4 bases, with 14 bases between. In nucleotides, the CDR3 is TGTGCCAGCAGTTTTATCGGGACCATAAAAAACATTCAGTACTTC. As protein: CASSFIGTIKNIQYF.